A single sample gave rise to the 15 T cell receptor beta chains below, sequenced in a study of blood T cell repertoires in COVID-19. Clones were sequenced by immunoSEQ multiplex PCR, and TCRdb holds only the in-frame ones, with some missing. Among 150,000 to 200,000 clones listed, around four fifths were seen once. Sequenced: peripheral blood. The receptors derive from a woman older than 75 with acute or convalescent COVID-19.

The J gene is TRBJ2-1, the V gene TRBV14; unclear D gene. CDR1 and CDR2 (germline): SGHDN, FVKESK. The CDR3 has 14 residues. V lost 1 base, J lost 5 bases, and 9 bases lay in between. CDR3 residues: CASSQAGWDNEQFF. For the CDR3, the DNA is TGTGCCAGCAGCCAAGCCGGGTGGGACAATGAGCAGTTCTTC.

This chain joins TRBV2 and TRBJ2-7; 10 bases are a match to TRBD1. Trimming cost V 6 bases and J 7 bases; bases outside gene matches: 6. The CDR3 has 13 amino acids. Germline CDR1 is SNHLY and CDR2 is FYNNEI. CDR3 loop: CASRVDRGGEQYF. As DNA, the CDR3 is TGTGCCAGCAGGGTGGACAGGGGGGGTGAGCAGTACTTC.

The J gene is TRBJ2-1, the V gene TRBV6-5; 8 bases agree with TRBD1. In germline, CDR1 is MNHEY, CDR2 SVGAGI. This CDR3 has 14 amino acids. J was trimmed by 4 bases and V by 10 bases; bases with no gene match: 9. CDR3 loop: CATRGRPWYNEQFF. For the CDR3, the DNA is TGTGCCACCAGGGGGCGGCCTTGGTACAATGAGCAGTTCTTC.

The genes are TRBV7-2 and TRBJ2-2, with 9 bases lining up with TRBD1. This CDR3 has 14 residues. V was pared by 8 bases and J by 0 bases, with 1 base of the junction left unmatched. Germline V gives CDR1 SGHTA, CDR2 FQGNSA. The CDR3 is CASGDRANTGELFF. CDR3 bases: TGTGCCAGCGGGGACAGGGCGAACACCGGGGAGCTGTTTTTT.

This clone appeared once. The chain combines TRBV10-3 with TRBJ2-7; TRBD1 matches at 9 bases. Germline-derived CDR1 and CDR2 are ENHRY and SYGVKD. This CDR3 has 14 amino acids. Unmatched junction bases numbered 7, after V lost 5 bases and J lost 5 bases. The CDR3 nucleotides are TGTGCCATCAGTCTGGACAGGGGAGGAGACGAGCAGTACTTC. Protein sequence: CAISLDRGGDEQYF.

This chain connects TRBV20-1 to TRBJ2-2; TRBD2 matches at 10 bases. V dropped 3 bases and J dropped 4; count of bases not matched to a gene: 5. The germline V gene has CDR1 DFQATT and CDR2 SNEGSKA (reference sequence). The CDR3 covers 15 residues. The CDR3 sequence is CSASKTSGFTGELFF. Written as DNA, the CDR3 is TGCAGTGCTAGTAAGACTAGCGGGTTCACCGGGGAGCTGTTTTTT.

The rearrangement links TRBV30 to TRBJ1-2; the match to TRBD1 covers 7 bases. Germline assignment: CDR1 GTSNPN and CDR2 SVGIG (reference sequence). CDR3 length equals 12 residues. Trimming took 3 bases from V and 4 from J; bases not matched to a gene: 2. The DNA for the CDR3 is TGTGCCTGGAGACGGGACAGCTATGGCTACACCTTC. This encodes CAWRRDSYGYTF. Full variable domain (rest looked up from reference TRBV30 and TRBJ1-2): SQTIHQWPATLVQPVGSPLSLECTVEGTSNPNLYWYRQAAGRGLQLLFYSVGIGQISSEVPQNLSASRPQDRQFILSSKKLLLSDSGFYLCAWRRDSYGYTFGSGTRLTVV.

CDR3 coding DNA: TGTGCCAGCAGCGGGGGATCCTACGAGCAGTACTTC. It codes for CASSGGSYEQYF. V and J are TRBV2 and TRBJ2-7; tentatively, D is TRBD2 (6 bases). The V end lost 6 bases, the J end lost 1 base, and 7 bases lay between the germline ends. CDR3 length: 12 residues. CDR1 and CDR2 (germline): SNHLY, FYNNEI. The full variable domain, with the rest looked up from reference TRBV2 and TRBJ2-7, is EPEVTQTPSHQVTQMGQEVILRCVPISNHLYFYWYRQILGQKVEFLVSFYNNEISEKSEIFDDQFSVERPDGSNFTLKIRSTKLEDSAMYFCASSGGSYEQYFGPGTRLTVT.

The chain has TRBV14 and TRBJ1-2; TRBD1 might be the D (6 bases). Between the trimmed V and J ends, which lost 4 bases and 4 bases, there was a span of 13 bases. The V gene's germline CDR1 is SGHDN and CDR2 FVKESK. The CDR3 has 14 residues. CDR3 DNA sequence: TGTGCCAGCAGCCCCCCGACAGGATTCTATGGCTACACCTTC. Its translation: CASSPPTGFYGYTF.

The rearrangement links TRBV3-1 (or the pseudogene TRBV3-2) to TRBJ1-2, with TRBD1 matching 9 bases. V lost 4 bases and J lost 2; bases outside the gene matches: 2. This CDR3 has 14 residues. Germline V lookup: CDR1 LGHDT, CDR2 YNNKEL (reference sequence). This CDR3 is CASSRGTGNYGYTF. The CDR3 nucleotides are TGTGCCAGCAGCCGGGGGACAGGGAACTATGGCTACACCTTC.

The chain uses TRBV5-1 and TRBJ2-6; D might be TRBD1 (5 bases). CDR1 and CDR2 (germline): SGHRS, YFSETQ. V was cut by 4 bases and J by 2 bases, with 19 bases left in between. The length of the CDR3 is 18 residues. The CDR3 sequence is CASSLNQQGSAGANVLTF. CDR3 bases: TGCGCCAGCAGCCTAAACCAGCAGGGTTCGGCTGGGGCCAACGTCCTGACTTTC.

This clone has just one count. The CDR3 bases are TGTGCCAGCAGCTCCGGAGGCGGGGGCTGGAATGAGCAGTTCTTC. This translates into CASSSGGGGWNEQFF. This rearrangement joins TRBV5-4 to TRBJ2-1, with a possible D match to TRBD2 (7 bases). The ends were cut back, 3 bases at V and 7 bases at J, with 17 bases in the middle. From germline, CDR1 is SGHNT and CDR2 YYREEE (reference sequence). There are 15 residues in the CDR3.

The rearrangement uses TRBV19 and TRBJ2-4; D may be TRBD1 (6 bases). This CDR3 region has 13 residues. The germline V gene encodes CDR1 LNHDA and CDR2 SQIVND (reference sequence). With 8 bases removed from V and 9 bases from J, the gap between germline ends came to 17 bases. In DNA form, the CDR3 reads TGTGCCAGTGCGACGACCCTAGGGGGCATTCAGTACTTC. It codes for CASATTLGGIQYF.

The rearrangement joins TRBV5-4 to TRBJ2-7; TRBD2 agrees at 10 bases. V gave up 0 bases and J gave up 5 bases; unmatched junction bases: 5. The CDR3 spans 15 residues. Germline V gene lookup returns CDR1 SGHNT and CDR2 YYREEE (reference sequence). The CDR3: CASSLEGSGRHEQYF. Written as DNA, the CDR3 is TGTGCCAGCAGCTTGGAAGGTAGCGGGAGGCACGAGCAGTACTTC.

Concerning this clone itself: Other DNA sequences of this sample code for an identical CDR3. The CDR3 bases are TGTGCCAGCAGGGGGGACAGAGCCTATGGCTACACCTTC. Translating gives CASRGDRAYGYTF. V gene TRBV6-5 combines with J gene TRBJ1-2, with 7 bases lining up with TRBD1. The V segment lost 6 bases and the J segment 4 bases; nucleotides outside the gene matches: 5. CDR1 MNHEY and CDR2 SVGAGI come from the germline V gene. This CDR3 is built from 13 residues.